The 21 T cell receptor beta chains below all came from one sample that was sequenced in a study of shared clonotypes between healthy human individuals. This table comes from immunoSEQ multiplex PCR, and its TCRdb copy is limited to in-frame clones, with some not included. This sample has over 850,000 clones, with approximately 80% found just once. Sequencing was carried out using memory CD4+ T cells from PBMCs. Stated subset: CD45RA-negative fraction. These receptors all stem from a man aged 18 to 30 in good health. Some clones in this sample may be carry-over from other donors' samples.

The chain couples TRBV9 to TRBJ2-3, with 7 bases that match TRBD1. With 0 bases clipped from V and 2 bases from J, the junction kept 6 bases outside the gene matches. The CDR3 contains 16 residues. The V gene's germline CDR1 is SGDLS and CDR2 YYNGEE. The CDR3 sequence is CASSVAGTEDTDTQYF. CDR3 sequence (DNA): TGTGCCAGCAGCGTAGCCGGGACAGAAGACACAGATACGCAGTATTTT.

The chain employs TRBV28 and TRBJ2-7; 10 bases are shared with TRBD1. The V gene end was trimmed by 6 bases and the J gene end by 13 bases; junction bases not matched to a gene: 18. This CDR3 comprises 15 residues. Germline V gene data show CDR1 as MDHEN and CDR2 as SYDVKM. CDR3 sequence: CASSPGDRGVGVEYF. CDR3 in DNA: TGTGCCAGCAGCCCGGGGGACAGGGGAGTAGGGGTCGAATACTTC.

This chain joins TRBV6-1 and TRBJ1-2; D perhaps matches TRBD1 (6 bases). V lost 3 bases, J lost 2 bases, and 10 bases lay in between. The CDR3 contains 14 residues. From germline, CDR1 is MNHNS and CDR2 SASEGT. As DNA, the CDR3 is TGTGCCAGCAGTGACAGGGGTGGCAACTATGGCTACACCTTC. Translation: CASSDRGGNYGYTF.

The count of this clone is one. The junction shows a germline mismatch at one end, possibly a read error. This chain uses TRBV20-1 with TRBJ2-7; D gene unclear. The CDR3 runs to 10 residues. Germline V lookup: CDR1 DFQATT, CDR2 SNEGSKA (reference sequence). In DNA form, the CDR3 reads TGCAGCGCTAATCCCAACGAGCAGTACTTC. Translating it yields CSANPNEQYF.

The chain employs TRBV18 and TRBJ2-2, with no clear D. V gave up 0 bases and J gave up 8 bases, with 7 bases separating them. The CDR3 length is 13 residues. Germline lookup yields CDR1 KGHSH and CDR2 LQKENI. The CDR3 here is CASSPPSQGELFF. The CDR3 DNA follows: TGTGCCAGCTCACCACCTTCTCAAGGGGAGCTGTTTTTT.

This clone was detected only a few times. The genes are TRBV5-1 and TRBJ2-7; D is possibly TRBD1 (5 bases). Germline values: CDR1 SGHRS, CDR2 YFSETQ. The CDR3 totals 13 residues. The V end lost 4 bases, the J end lost 3 bases, and 11 bases lay between the germline ends. CDR3 DNA: TGCGCCAGCAGCCCGGACAAAAACTACGAGCAGTACTTC. As protein: CASSPDKNYEQYF. The full variable domain, rest sourced from reference TRBV5-1 and TRBJ2-7, is KAGVTQTPRYLIKTRGQQVTLSCSPISGHRSVSWYQQTPGQGLQFLFEYFSETQRNKGNFPGRFSGRQFSNSRSEMNVSTLELGDSALYLCASSPDKNYEQYFGPGTRLTVT.

The chain carries TRBV27 and TRBJ1-3; 7 bases fit TRBD1. V dropped 8 bases and J dropped 1; count of bases not matched to a gene: 14. Germline-derived CDR1 and CDR2 are MNHEY and SMNVEV (reference sequence). This CDR3 region has 17 residues. DNA of the CDR3: TGTGCCAGCTCGCCCATGCCCGGGACAGTTTCTGGAAACACCATATATTTT. Its translation is CASSPMPGTVSGNTIYF.

This clone is a singleton in its sample. The V and J genes are TRBV5-1 and TRBJ2-7, with D uncertain. Trimming shortened V by 1 base and J by 6 bases, and 11 bases separated the two germline ends. CDR1 is SGHRS, CDR2 YFSETQ, per germline. This CDR3 spans 13 amino acids. CDR3 in amino acids: CASSLSPPTEQYF. The CDR3 nucleotides are TGCGCCAGCAGCTTGAGTCCTCCCACCGAGCAGTACTTC.

This clone was recorded a few times. A much larger clonotype is one base distant, so this may be a read error. Other DNA sequences in this sample translate to the same CDR3. The chain recombines TRBV7-2 with TRBJ1-3, with D unclear. Between the trimmed V and J ends, which lost 2 bases and 2 bases, there was a span of 1 base. CDR1 SGHTA and CDR2 FQGNSA come from the germline V gene. The CDR3 sequence is 12 residues long. This CDR3 is CASSLTGNTIYF. As DNA, the CDR3 is TGTGCCAGCAGCTTAACTGGAAACACCATATATTTT.

This clone was observed many times. The rearrangement joins TRBV11-2 to TRBJ1-1; D remains ambiguous. In germline, CDR1 is SGHAT, CDR2 FQNNGV. This CDR3 is built from 14 residues. Trimming stripped 3 bases from V and 1 base from J, with 9 bases between. CDR3 loop: CASSFGGANTEAFF. The CDR3, as DNA: TGTGCCAGCAGCTTTGGAGGAGCGAACACTGAAGCTTTCTTT.

J is TRBJ1-1 and V is TRBV5-1; D possibly corresponds to TRBD1 (5 bases). CDR3 size: 16 residues. The germline gives CDR1 SGHRS, CDR2 YFSETQ. Between the trimmed V and J ends, which lost 0 bases and 1 base, there was a span of 13 bases. Written as DNA, the CDR3 is TGCGCCAGCAGCTTGGGGGAGTGGACAACGAACACTGAAGCTTTCTTT. Translated, it gives CASSLGEWTTNTEAFF.

The chain couples TRBV5-1 to TRBJ2-3; D uncertain. V was shortened by 0 bases and J by 0 bases, with 8 bases between the two germline ends. The CDR3 consists of 15 residues. The germline gives CDR1 SGHRS, CDR2 YFSETQ. CDR3: CASSLGSPSTDTQYF. The CDR3 DNA reads as TGCGCCAGCAGCTTGGGCTCACCCAGCACAGATACGCAGTATTTT.

The chain is built from TRBV5-1 and TRBJ2-3, with D perhaps TRBD1 or TRBD2 (7 bases each). V gave up 4 bases and J gave up 6 bases, with 18 bases separating them. The CDR3 contains 15 residues. Germline CDR1 and CDR2: SGHRS and YFSETQ. CDR3 sequence (DNA): TGCGCCAGCAGCCCCGGGGAGGGGGCAACGGATACGCAGTATTTT. It specifies CASSPGEGATDTQYF. The full variable domain, with the rest looked up from reference TRBV5-1 and TRBJ2-3, is KAGVTQTPRYLIKTRGQQVTLSCSPISGHRSVSWYQQTPGQGLQFLFEYFSETQRNKGNFPGRFSGRQFSNSRSEMNVSTLELGDSALYLCASSPGEGATDTQYFGPGTRLTVL.

The chain employs TRBV27 and TRBJ1-4; D is uncertain. The CDR3 length is 16 residues. Germline V gene lookup returns CDR1 MNHEY and CDR2 SMNVEV (reference sequence). Trimming shortened V by 4 bases and J by 5 bases, and 17 bases separated the two germline ends. As DNA, the CDR3 is TGTGCCAGCAGTTCTCCCGCCAGAGAATCCAATGAAAAACTGTTTTTT. Encoded protein: CASSSPARESNEKLFF.

This rearrangement joins TRBV30 to TRBJ1-5, with 10 bases fitting TRBD1. Trimming took 3 bases from V and 5 from J; bases not matched to a gene: 1. Germline loops: CDR1 GTSNPN, CDR2 SVGIG (reference sequence). The CDR3 has 13 residues. The CDR3 nucleotides are TGTGCCTGGAGCGGGACAGGGGATCAGCCCCAGCATTTT. Residues: CAWSGTGDQPQHF.

This chain joins TRBV2 and TRBJ1-3; D remains unclear. The CDR3 is 13 amino acids. Trimming removed 3 bases from V and 7 bases from J, with 10 bases in between. In germline, CDR1 is SNHLY, CDR2 FYNNEI. As DNA, the CDR3 is TGTGCCAGCAGTGAGACTCCAGCGAACACCATATATTTT. Translation: CASSETPANTIYF. The full variable domain, rest sourced from reference TRBV2 and TRBJ1-3, is EPEVTQTPSHQVTQMGQEVILRCVPISNHLYFYWYRQILGQKVEFLVSFYNNEISEKSEIFDDQFSVERPDGSNFTLKIRSTKLEDSAMYFCASSETPANTIYFGEGSWLTVV.

Notes on this clone: With a much larger clone just one base away, this may be a read error. In this CDR3 the conserved last residue, phenylalanine or tryptophan, is missing, so a read error is likely. The J gene is TRBJ1-5, the V gene TRBV4-1; D possibly corresponds to TRBD1 (6 bases). Germline lookup yields CDR1 MGHRA and CDR2 YSYEKL. V was trimmed by 5 bases and J by 6 bases, leaving 11 bases between them. This CDR3 is 13 amino acids long. The CDR3 sequence is CASSSGGGQPQHL. As DNA, the CDR3 is TGCGCCAGCAGCTCAGGAGGGGGTCAGCCCCAGCATCTT.

This clone was seen only a few times. In nucleotides, the CDR3 is TGTGCCAGCAAGCAGCGGGAGCGAGAGACCCAGTACTTC. Its translation is CASKQRERETQYF. This chain joins TRBV2 and TRBJ2-5, with 8 nucleotides matching TRBD2. Germline-derived CDR1 and CDR2 are SNHLY and FYNNEI. Trimming at V came to 7 bases and at J to 4 bases, leaving 5 bases not matched to a gene. The CDR3 has 13 amino acids.

On this clone itself: The sample has other DNA sequences that encode this CDR3 too. J is TRBJ2-6 and V is TRBV28; unclear D gene. Germline CDR1 reads MDHEN; CDR2 reads SYDVKM. This CDR3 has 13 amino acids. V lost 3 bases, J lost 2 bases, and 2 bases lay in between. The DNA for the CDR3 is TGTGCCAGCAGTTTGGCTGGGGCCAACGTCCTGACTTTC. As protein: CASSLAGANVLTF.

The rearrangement links TRBV5-1 to TRBJ2-5; D is perhaps TRBD1 or TRBD2 (5 bases each). The germline V gene encodes CDR1 SGHRS and CDR2 YFSETQ. V was trimmed by 1 base and J by 0 bases, leaving 19 bases between them. The CDR3 has 18 residues. Here the CDR3 reads CASSLWSGTHRYQETQYF. The CDR3 region has the DNA TGCGCCAGCAGCTTGTGGTCGGGGACGCACCGGTACCAAGAGACCCAGTACTTC.

The chain couples TRBV28 to TRBJ1-6; D gene unclear. Trimming took 3 bases from V and 9 from J, leaving 24 bases between them. CDR1 is MDHEN, CDR2 SYDVKM, per germline. The CDR3 sequence is 18 residues long. DNA of the CDR3: TGTGCCAGCAGTTTTGGTATTTCGAGAAGAGGGCTGGGTTCACCCCTCCACTTT. Translated: CASSFGISRRGLGSPLHF.